The next 7 T cell receptor beta chains were all read from a single sample in a study of identical twins. MiXCR was run by TCRdb on the 5' RACE reads, yielding one entry per CDR3 protein. This sample carries 280,000 or so distinct CDR3 sequences, about 8.1% of them seen once, and the ten largest clones take over 2%. In addition, the sample was reused for a study of yellow fever vaccine responses in identical twins.

The sample taken for sequencing was memory (CD45RO+) T cells sorted from blood. The origin of the receptors is a woman aged 18-30 years in good health.

This clonotype occurred a few times. The J gene is TRBJ2-1, the V gene TRBV2; tentative D call: TRBD2 (6 bases). V lost 3 bases, J lost 7 bases, and 16 bases lay in between. The length of the CDR3 is 15 residues. CDR1 is SNHLY, CDR2 FYNNEI, per germline. In DNA, the CDR3 is TGTGCCAGCAGTGATAAAGGGTTAGCGGATAATGAGCAGTTCTTC. The encoded protein is CASSDKGLADNEQFF.

The rearrangement joins TRBV7-6 to TRBJ1-2; a weak D match, TRBD1 (6 bases). Germline CDR1 and CDR2: SGHVS and FNYEAQ. Trimming took 1 base from V and 2 from J, leaving 11 bases between them. The CDR3 consists of 15 residues. CDR3 sequence: CASSLGAGANYGYTF. The CDR3 DNA is TGTGCCAGCAGCTTAGGGGCAGGGGCAAACTATGGCTACACCTTC.

A remark on this clonotype: This likely comes from a read error, as the CDR3 has no conserved phenylalanine or tryptophan at its end. The rearrangement links TRBV5-8 to TRBJ2-2; maybe TRBD2 (6 bases). The CDR3 is 14 amino acids. Germline V lookup: CDR1 SGHTS, CDR2 YDEGEE. Trimming left V 4 bases short and J 7 bases short, with 14 bases between. As DNA, the CDR3 is TGTGCCAGCAGCCTTGGACTACTCGGCGGGGAGCTGTTTTGT. Its translation is CASSLGLLGGELFC.

The chain carries TRBV11-3 and TRBJ1-1; no reliable D call. The CDR3 runs 13 residues. Germline V gene data show CDR1 as SGHNT and CDR2 as YENEEA. Trimming pared 3 bases from V and 5 bases from J, leaving 10 bases between. Written as DNA, the CDR3 is TGTGCCAGCAGCTTTTCGGCAGAGACTGAAGCTTTCTTT. The encoded protein is CASSFSAETEAFF.

In its sample, this clonotype was seen a few times. The V gene is TRBV6-2 or TRBV6-3, the J gene TRBJ1-2; 7 positions agree with TRBD1. CDR3 length: 13 amino acids. V was pared by 7 bases and J by 2 bases, with 4 bases of the junction left unmatched. CDR1 is MNHEY and CDR2 is SVGEGT in the germline V gene. The CDR3 nucleotides read TGTGCCAGCACAATGGGACAGAACTATGGCTACACCTTC. Translation: CASTMGQNYGYTF.

J is TRBJ2-1 and V is TRBV6-5; no clear D gene. In germline, CDR1 is MNHEY, CDR2 SVGAGI. The CDR3 length is 14 residues. Between the trimmed V and J ends, which lost 2 bases and 3 bases, there was a span of 8 bases. This chain's CDR3 is CASSYARNYNEQFF. CDR3 DNA: TGTGCCAGCAGTTACGCGCGCAACTACAATGAGCAGTTCTTC.

This clonotype was counted at least ten times. CDR3 in amino acids: CAIRENYLDTEAFF. The CDR3 nucleotides are TGTGCCATCAGAGAAAACTATCTGGACACTGAAGCTTTCTTT. The gene calls are TRBV10-3 and TRBJ1-1; D gene uncertain. Germline-derived CDR1 and CDR2 are ENHRY and SYGVKD. Between the trimmed V and J ends, which lost 6 bases and 3 bases, there was a span of 14 bases. CDR3 length: 14 residues.